Each of the 2 T cell receptor beta chains below was sequenced from the same sample in a study of early T cells in non-severe SARS-CoV-2 infection. One entry per CDR3 protein, called by TCRdb with MiXCR from the 5' RACE reads. The repertoire holds 55,000 to 65,000 distinct CDR3 sequences, with about 10% as singletons. Sequenced input: whole blood. These receptors originate from an adult who was a healthcare worker with PCR-confirmed SARS-CoV-2 infection or an uninfected control (not recorded which).

Many counts were recorded for this clonotype. This chain links TRBV12-3 or TRBV12-4 with TRBJ1-3; D is uncertain. V was clipped by 6 bases and J by 11 bases, with 11 bases between them. The CDR3 covers 11 residues. CDR3 sequence: CASSQWLAIYF. The CDR3 nucleotides read TGTGCCAGCAGCCAGTGGCTTGCCATATATTTT.

A few counts support this clonotype. V gene TRBV19 combines with J gene TRBJ1-3, with no clear D. The CDR3 sequence is 14 residues long. CDR1 and CDR2 (germline): LNHDA, SQIVND (reference sequence). The germline V and J ends were trimmed by 8 bases and 0 bases, with 11 bases remaining between them. CDR3 loop: CASGETVSGNTIYF. The CDR3 DNA reads as TGTGCCAGTGGGGAAACGGTCTCTGGAAACACCATATATTTT.